The rows below give T cell receptor beta chains drawn from one sample of a study of shared T cell receptors in the human thymus. Assay: immunoSEQ multiplex PCR; the TCRdb copy retains only in-frame clones and omits some. The repertoire holds about 730,000 clones, with 70% to 90% as singletons. These data are also associated with another study on human thymus T cells.

The sample taken for sequencing was thymocytes. All receptors derive from a girl less than two years old with a congenital heart defect. Both conserved end residues are part of each CDR3. D genes are given only for firm matches. Expanded clones get a size class; other rows say once, few or many, or leave the size out.

d_gene: TRBD1; j_gene: TRBJ1-2; abundance: NA; v_gene: TRBV5-4; len: 15; CDR3aa: CASSQPTGTDYGYTF; CDR3nt: TGTGCCAGCAGCCAACCGACAGGGACCGACTATGGCTACACCTTC
d_gene: TRBD2; j_gene: TRBJ2-1; abundance: once; v_gene: TRBV15; len: 17; CDR3aa: CATSRETLAVLYNEQFF; CDR3nt: TGTGCCACCAGCAGAGAGACGCTAGCGGTCCTCTACAATGAGCAGTTCTTC
d_gene: TRBD1; j_gene: TRBJ1-1; abundance: NA; v_gene: TRBV6-1; len: 13; CDR3aa: CASTLDRGSEAFF; CDR3nt: TGTGCCAGCACTTTGGACAGGGGCTCCGAAGCTTTCTTT
d_gene: TRBD2; j_gene: TRBJ2-3; abundance: NA; v_gene: TRBV4-2; len: 20; CDR3aa: CASSPMSGGGAVVQADTQYF; CDR3nt: TGTGCCAGCAGCCCAATGTCGGGCGGGGGGGCAGTCGTTCAGGCAGATACGCAGTATTTT
d_gene: TRBD2; j_gene: TRBJ2-3; abundance: NA; v_gene: TRBV9; len: 17; CDR3aa: CASSVPRGSGGADTQYF; CDR3nt: TGTGCCAGCAGCGTACCTCGGGGTAGCGGGGGGGCGGATACGCAGTATTTT
d_gene: TRBD1; j_gene: TRBJ2-1; abundance: NA; v_gene: TRBV19; len: 15; CDR3aa: CASSPRDRAYNEQFF; CDR3nt: TGTGCCAGTAGCCCCCGGGACAGGGCCTACAATGAGCAGTTCTTC
d_gene: TRBD1; j_gene: TRBJ2-7; abundance: once; v_gene: TRBV9; len: 15; CDR3aa: CASSAGRDSSYEQYF; CDR3nt: TGTGCCAGCAGCGCGGGAAGGGACAGCTCCTACGAGCAGTACTTC
d_gene: TRBD1; j_gene: TRBJ1-5; abundance: NA; v_gene: TRBV18; len: 17; CDR3aa: CASSPSTGTGKRQPQHF; CDR3nt: TGTGCCAGCTCACCATCAACCGGGACAGGGAAACGTCAGCCCCAGCATTTT
d_gene: TRBD1; j_gene: TRBJ2-7; abundance: once; v_gene: TRBV27; len: 15; CDR3aa: CASSLGGTGGYEQYF; CDR3nt: TGTGCCAGCAGTCTGGGCGGGACAGGGGGCTACGAGCAGTACTTC
d_gene: NA; j_gene: TRBJ1-1; abundance: NA; v_gene: TRBV28; len: 14; CDR3aa: CASSFRQRGTEAFF; CDR3nt: TGTGCCAGCAGTTTCAGGCAAAGGGGCACTGAAGCTTTCTTT
d_gene: TRBD1; j_gene: TRBJ1-3; abundance: NA; v_gene: TRBV4-2; len: 18; CDR3aa: CASSQEPIPRGDGNTIYF; CDR3nt: TGTGCCAGCAGCCAAGAACCCATCCCCAGGGGGGATGGAAACACCATATATTTT
d_gene: NA; j_gene: TRBJ1-2; abundance: NA; v_gene: TRBV10-3; len: 14; CDR3aa: CAISGDRIAYGYTF; CDR3nt: TGTGCCATCAGTGGAGACAGGATAGCTTATGGCTACACCTTC
d_gene: TRBD1; j_gene: TRBJ1-2; abundance: NA; v_gene: TRBV4-1; len: 20; CDR3aa: CASSQDPNSLTGHTNYGYTF; CDR3nt: TGCGCCAGCAGCCAAGACCCCAACTCTCTGACAGGGCACACCAACTATGGCTACACCTTC
d_gene: TRBD1; j_gene: TRBJ1-6; abundance: NA; v_gene: TRBV27; len: 18; CDR3aa: CASSSAPGQGARDSPLHF; CDR3nt: TGTGCCAGCAGTTCCGCTCCAGGACAGGGGGCGCGTGATTCACCCCTCCACTTT
d_gene: TRBD1; j_gene: TRBJ1-4; abundance: NA; v_gene: TRBV19; len: 16; CDR3aa: CASSDRGGGAHEKLFF; CDR3nt: TGTGCCAGCTCAGACAGGGGAGGGGGGGCCCATGAAAAACTGTTTTTT
d_gene: NA; j_gene: TRBJ1-5; abundance: few; v_gene: TRBV11-2; len: 16; CDR3aa: CASSPDKPGGNQPQHF; CDR3nt: TGTGCCAGCAGCCCGGACAAACCGGGAGGCAATCAGCCCCAGCATTTT
d_gene: NA; j_gene: TRBJ1-2; abundance: once; v_gene: TRBV6-1; len: 18; CDR3aa: CASSEAPPGGNTNYGYTF; CDR3nt: TGTGCCAGCAGTGAAGCCCCCCCGGGAGGGAATACTAACTATGGCTACACCTTC
d_gene: NA; j_gene: TRBJ1-2; abundance: NA; v_gene: TRBV7-9; len: 13; CDR3aa: CASGDSNPYGYTF; CDR3nt: TGTGCCAGCGGAGACAGCAACCCCTATGGCTACACCTTC
d_gene: NA; j_gene: TRBJ1-1; abundance: NA; v_gene: TRBV4-3; len: 13; CDR3aa: CASSPDPSGRAFF; CDR3nt: TGCGCCAGCAGCCCGGACCCCAGCGGCCGGGCTTTCTTT
d_gene: NA; j_gene: TRBJ1-4; abundance: NA; v_gene: TRBV29-1; len: 12; CDR3aa: CSGKTENEKLFF; CDR3nt: TGCAGCGGTAAGACAGAAAATGAAAAACTGTTTTTT
d_gene: TRBD1; j_gene: TRBJ1-4; abundance: NA; v_gene: TRBV4-1; len: 16; CDR3aa: CASSPYRGLLNEKLFF; CDR3nt: TGCGCCAGCAGCCCCTACAGGGGGCTTCTTAATGAAAAACTGTTTTTT
d_gene: TRBD1; j_gene: TRBJ1-5; abundance: NA; v_gene: TRBV6-5; len: 15; CDR3aa: CASRSGTESNQPQHF; CDR3nt: TGTGCCAGCAGATCCGGGACAGAGAGCAATCAGCCCCAGCATTTT
d_gene: TRBD2; j_gene: TRBJ2-5; abundance: NA; v_gene: TRBV5-6; len: 15; CDR3aa: CASSSRTSGRETQYF; CDR3nt: TGTGCCAGCAGCTCACGGACTAGCGGGAGGGAGACCCAGTACTTC
d_gene: TRBD1; j_gene: TRBJ1-5; abundance: NA; v_gene: TRBV19; len: 14; CDR3aa: CASSMGQGSQPQHF; CDR3nt: TGTGCCAGTAGTATGGGACAGGGCAGTCAGCCCCAGCATTTT
d_gene: NA; j_gene: TRBJ1-6; abundance: NA; v_gene: TRBV6-1; len: 13; CDR3aa: CASGIHRVQILHF; CDR3nt: TGTGCCAGCGGAATCCACAGGGTACAAATCCTCCACTTT
d_gene: TRBD1; j_gene: TRBJ2-7; abundance: once; v_gene: TRBV7-4; len: 15; CDR3aa: CASSFTGTDSYEQYF; CDR3nt: TGTGCCAGCAGCTTCACCGGGACAGATTCCTACGAGCAGTACTTC
d_gene: TRBD1; j_gene: TRBJ1-5; abundance: NA; v_gene: TRBV28; len: 13; CDR3aa: CASSSHRGQPQHF; CDR3nt: TGTGCCAGCAGTTCCCACAGGGGTCAGCCCCAGCATTTT
d_gene: NA; j_gene: TRBJ2-3; abundance: NA; v_gene: TRBV4-1; len: 16; CDR3aa: CASSQDIQGGEDTQYF; CDR3nt: TGCGCCAGCAGCCAAGATATTCAGGGAGGAGAAGATACGCAGTATTTT
d_gene: TRBD1; j_gene: TRBJ1-6; abundance: few; v_gene: TRBV19; len: 17; CDR3aa: CASSTKPGQKYNSPLHF; CDR3nt: TGTGCCAGTAGTACAAAACCGGGACAGAAATATAATTCACCCCTCCACTTT
d_gene: NA; j_gene: TRBJ1-4; abundance: NA; v_gene: TRBV4-1; len: 15; CDR3aa: CASSQVPAGLEKLFF; CDR3nt: TGCGCCAGCAGCCAAGTGCCGGCAGGGTTGGAAAAACTGTTTTTT
d_gene: NA; j_gene: TRBJ1-1; abundance: NA; v_gene: TRBV5-4; len: 13; CDR3aa: CASSLRGNTEAFF; CDR3nt: TGTGCCAGCAGCTTACGGGGGAACACTGAAGCTTTCTTT
d_gene: NA; j_gene: TRBJ1-1; abundance: NA; v_gene: TRBV4-1; len: 20; CDR3aa: CASSQTSGTTRTNMNTEAFF; CDR3nt: TGCGCCAGCAGCCAAACCTCCGGGACAACCCGGACCAACATGAACACTGAAGCTTTCTTT
d_gene: TRBD1; j_gene: TRBJ2-5; abundance: NA; v_gene: TRBV19; len: 15; CDR3aa: CASSPAGTGGEGQYF; CDR3nt: TGTGCCAGTAGTCCAGCCGGGACAGGGGGCGAGGGCCAGTACTTC
d_gene: TRBD1; j_gene: TRBJ2-7; abundance: NA; v_gene: TRBV6-6; len: 14; CDR3aa: CASSSRTGAGEQYF; CDR3nt: TGTGCCAGCAGTTCTCGGACAGGGGCCGGCGAGCAGTACTTC
d_gene: NA; j_gene: TRBJ2-7; abundance: NA; v_gene: TRBV28; len: 15; CDR3aa: CASSPEGVWDYEQYF; CDR3nt: TGTGCCAGCAGTCCCGAAGGGGTTTGGGACTACGAGCAGTACTTC
d_gene: TRBD1; j_gene: TRBJ1-3; abundance: NA; v_gene: TRBV6-5; len: 14; CDR3aa: CASSRRDRVSTIYF; CDR3nt: TGTGCCAGCAGTCGCCGGGACAGGGTCAGCACCATATATTTT
d_gene: NA; j_gene: TRBJ1-1; abundance: NA; v_gene: TRBV6-5; len: 15; CDR3aa: CASSYKPPPGSEAFF; CDR3nt: TGTGCCAGCAGTTACAAGCCACCGCCGGGGTCTGAAGCTTTCTTT
d_gene: NA; j_gene: TRBJ2-7; abundance: NA; v_gene: TRBV27; len: 16; CDR3aa: CASSLSGYRSNHEQYF; CDR3nt: TGTGCCAGCAGTTTATCGGGTTACAGGAGCAACCACGAGCAGTACTTC
d_gene: TRBD1; j_gene: TRBJ1-5; abundance: NA; v_gene: TRBV4-1; len: 17; CDR3aa: CASSQDETGTKGQPQHF; CDR3nt: TGCGCCAGCAGCCAAGACGAGACAGGGACGAAGGGTCAGCCCCAGCATTTT
d_gene: TRBD1; j_gene: TRBJ2-5; abundance: NA; v_gene: TRBV15; len: 16; CDR3aa: CATSRDRGDRGETQYF; CDR3nt: TGTGCCACCAGCAGAGATCGCGGCGACAGGGGAGAGACCCAGTACTTC
d_gene: NA; j_gene: TRBJ1-1; abundance: few; v_gene: TRBV11-2; len: 13; CDR3aa: CASSLGVGTRAFF; CDR3nt: TGTGCCAGCAGCTTAGGGGTGGGGACAAGAGCTTTCTTT
d_gene: NA; j_gene: TRBJ2-7; abundance: NA; v_gene: TRBV19; len: 13; CDR3aa: CASSMTATYEQYF; CDR3nt: TGTGCCAGTAGTATGACAGCAACCTACGAGCAGTACTTC
d_gene: TRBD1; j_gene: TRBJ1-4; abundance: NA; v_gene: TRBV10-3; len: 16; CDR3aa: CAISESRTGPNEKLFF; CDR3nt: TGTGCCATCAGTGAGTCGCGGACAGGCCCTAATGAAAAACTGTTTTTT